A selection of T cell receptor beta chains follows, all from one sample in a study of blood T cell repertoires in COVID-19. Data came from immunoSEQ multiplex PCR; TCRdb stores just in-frame clones and leaves some out. This table has around 500,000 clones, 80% to 90% appearing once. The sequenced sample was peripheral blood. Every receptor here comes from a human donor in a cohort sampled during active COVID-19. CDR3s include the opening cysteine and the closing phenylalanine or tryptophan. Fields, in order: clone size, J gene, V gene, CDR3 protein. Expanded clones get a size class; other rows say once, few or many, or leave the size out.

size: NA
J: TRBJ1-2
V: TRBV15
CDR3: CATSRIQGTNAGGGYTF

size: NA
J: TRBJ2-1
V: TRBV27
CDR3: CASNTGFERGQYNEQFF

size: few
J: TRBJ1-1
V: TRBV9
CDR3: CASSVEVTGKEAFF

size: NA
J: TRBJ2-1
V: TRBV7-3
CDR3: CASSSRGSSYNEQFF

size: NA
J: TRBJ1-1
V: TRBV7-8
CDR3: CASSFEDFTEAFF

size: NA
J: TRBJ2-4
V: TRBV28
CDR3: CATLGGVKNIQYF

size: NA
J: TRBJ2-4
V: TRBV30
CDR3: CAWSVLPGSGYIQYF

size: NA
J: TRBJ1-5
V: TRBV19
CDR3: CASSTGQGNSNQPQHF

size: NA
J: TRBJ2-1
V: TRBV5-5
CDR3: CASRLLAGGPNEQFF

size: NA
J: TRBJ2-2
V: TRBV6-2/TRBV6-3
CDR3: CASSYEGLAANTGELFF

size: NA
J: TRBJ2-7
V: TRBV25-1
CDR3: CASSEGGQRGSYEQYF

size: NA
J: TRBJ2-7
V: TRBV7-9
CDR3: CASSQEDRAKEQYF

size: NA
J: TRBJ2-1
V: TRBV7-9
CDR3: CASSTTGTSGKNEQFF

size: NA
J: TRBJ2-5
V: TRBV29-1
CDR3: CSVELGQGQETQYF

size: NA
J: TRBJ2-2
V: TRBV10-3
CDR3: CAISESGQNTGELFF

size: once
J: TRBJ1-5
V: TRBV6-4
CDR3: CASRGTGGSRPQHF

size: NA
J: TRBJ2-1
V: TRBV4-3
CDR3: CASSPDDGVLAGPNEQFF

size: NA
J: TRBJ1-2
V: TRBV7-2
CDR3: CASSFPQGANYGYTF

size: NA
J: TRBJ1-5
V: TRBV28
CDR3: CASSPRRGYGNQPQHF

size: NA
J: TRBJ2-1
V: TRBV7-3
CDR3: CASSPGTSAYEQFF

size: NA
J: TRBJ2-7
V: TRBV28
CDR3: CASSLSGIYDEQYF

size: NA
J: TRBJ2-7
V: TRBV7-2
CDR3: CASSSGLSRGYEQYF

size: few
J: TRBJ1-4
V: TRBV29-1
CDR3: CSVEQGAATNEKLFF

size: NA
J: TRBJ2-7
V: TRBV11-2
CDR3: CASSFWALAGGQGYEQYF

size: NA
J: TRBJ2-7
V: TRBV5-1
CDR3: CASSGDRASYEQYF

size: NA
J: TRBJ1-1
V: TRBV10-3
CDR3: CAISYGTPNTEAFF

size: NA
J: TRBJ2-3
V: TRBV7-2
CDR3: CASSSGLAGTDTQYF

size: NA
J: TRBJ2-7
V: TRBV15
CDR3: CATSRVYGAPSYEQYF

size: NA
J: TRBJ2-1
V: TRBV12-3/TRBV12-4
CDR3: CASSPRQGWQFF

size: NA
J: TRBJ2-7
V: TRBV6-2/TRBV6-3
CDR3: CASSSSGTGRHEQYF

size: NA
J: TRBJ2-2
V: TRBV5-1
CDR3: CASSLVQVRGTGELFF

size: NA
J: TRBJ2-7
V: TRBV9
CDR3: CASSALAGGPAVEQYF

size: once
J: TRBJ2-7
V: TRBV3-1/TRBV3-2
CDR3: CASSRRGEAYEQYF

size: once
J: TRBJ2-2
V: TRBV28
CDR3: CASSPPGQGGGELFF

size: NA
J: TRBJ2-7
V: TRBV7-3
CDR3: CASSPIQGSAYEQYF

size: NA
J: TRBJ1-2
V: TRBV29-1
CDR3: CSVVQGATNYGYTF

size: few
J: TRBJ2-7
V: TRBV7-9
CDR3: CASSFGGGKEQYF

size: NA
J: TRBJ1-4
V: TRBV7-2
CDR3: CASSSHRESELFF

size: few
J: TRBJ2-7
V: TRBV5-4
CDR3: CASSALRTGGSYEQYF

size: NA
J: TRBJ2-7
V: TRBV20-1
CDR3: CSASGTVGPYEQYF

size: NA
J: TRBJ1-2
V: TRBV4-2
CDR3: CASSQDITGRGYGYTF

size: NA
J: TRBJ2-3
V: TRBV5-1
CDR3: CASSPGTSGDFTDTQYF

size: NA
J: TRBJ2-1
V: TRBV28
CDR3: CASRSPPGQGVWNEQFF

size: NA
J: TRBJ1-1
V: TRBV3-1/TRBV3-2
CDR3: CASSQTGGSTEAFF

size: NA
J: TRBJ2-3
V: TRBV3-1/TRBV3-2
CDR3: CASSERGLAGATDTQYF

size: NA
J: TRBJ2-2
V: TRBV5-4
CDR3: CAVPGEGKTGELFF